This T cell receptor beta chain stems from a study of cytomegalovirus exposure and HLA in healthy donors. Some clones are missing from TCRdb's copy, which holds only in-frame ones; the method was immunoSEQ multiplex PCR. In the table there are some 170,000 clones, about 87% of which are singletons. The V and J ends lost 6 bases and 2 bases, in that order; junction bases with no gene match: 7. The CDR3 consists of 15 residues. The V gene's germline CDR1 is ENHRY and CDR2 SYGVKD. The sequenced sample was PBMCs. The sequence came from a woman in her thirties in good health and CMV-seronegative. The chain uses TRBV10-3 and TRBJ2-7; TRBD1 matches 10 bases. DNA of the CDR3: TGTGCCATCAGATCCCGGGACAGGGGCCCCTACGAGCAGTACTTC. Protein sequence: CAIRSRDRGPYEQYF.